This TCR beta chain is from a study of CD8 T cells in Susac syndrome. Random hexamers were used to reverse transcribe the RNA input (roughly 0.5 to 1 ug). TCRdb used MiXCR to reprocess the immunoSEQ multiplex PCR reads, holding one entry per CDR3 protein. Here the sample spans about 300,000 distinct CDR3 sequences, approximately 91% being singletons. Germline values: CDR1 LGHDT, CDR2 YNNKEL (reference sequence). The V gene end was trimmed by 3 bases and the J gene end by 5 bases; junction bases not matched to a gene: 14. This CDR3 spans 19 amino acids. CD8+ and CD4+ blood T cells underwent TCR beta sequencing.

This clonotype originated in a human donor with multiple sclerosis. This rearrangement joins TRBV3-1 to TRBJ2-7, with TRBD2 matching over 15 bases. The sample comprised CD8+ T cells from PBMCs. The CDR3 is CASSHRGLAGGRIPHEQYF. The DNA for the CDR3 is TGTGCCAGCAGCCACCGGGGACTAGCGGGAGGCCGTATCCCTCACGAGCAGTACTTC.